This T cell receptor beta chain derives from a study of cytomegalovirus exposure and HLA in healthy donors. Overall study findings and caveats: The majority of TCR sequences were rare, yet some public TCRs appeared in many donors.

Comments on this clone: Its antigen is not known.

It was with 60 Vbeta and 13 Jbeta primers that the PCR ran. Profiling relied on immunoSEQ multiplex PCR, and the TCRdb table lists in-frame clones only, not all of them. The repertoire holds about 120,000 clones, with roughly a tenth as singletons. V dropped 2 bases and J dropped 3 bases, with 24 bases sitting between them. Germline assignment: CDR1 SGHDT and CDR2 YYEEEE. There are 19 residues in the CDR3. The origin of this receptor is a man aged 25 to 40 in good health and CMV-seronegative. The specimen was PBMCs. The chain joins TRBV5-6 to TRBJ2-1, with a tentative D call TRBD1 (6 bases). DNA for the CDR3: TGTGCCAGCAGCTTTACCTATACCTGGACAGTTAGCGACTACAATGAGCAGTTCTTC. Amino acids: CASSFTYTWTVSDYNEQFF.